Below are 20 T cell receptor beta chains sequenced from a single sample in a study of blood T cell repertoires in COVID-19. Produced via immunoSEQ multiplex PCR; TCRdb's table is partial and in-frame only. The table has under 450,000 clones, around four fifths seen once; the top ten hold over 4.5%. Sample: PBMCs or T cells enriched from blood (not recorded which). These receptors all stem from a woman aged 45-59 years who had recovered from COVID-19.

The genes are TRBV10-2 and TRBJ1-5, with TRBD1 matching 9 bases. This CDR3 is 15 amino acids long. J was trimmed by 3 bases and V by 6 bases; bases with no gene match: 6. Germline CDR1 WSHSY, CDR2 SAAADI. The CDR3 reads CASRWGQGDNQPQHF. CDR3 in DNA: TGCGCCAGCAGATGGGGACAGGGCGACAATCAGCCCCAGCATTTT.

The V gene is TRBV11-3, the J gene TRBJ1-1, with 7 bases aligning to TRBD1. Germline loops: CDR1 SGHNT, CDR2 YENEEA. J gave up 3 bases and V 5 bases, and 3 bases lay outside the gene matches. The CDR3 sequence is 13 residues long. For the CDR3, the DNA is TGTGCCAGCAGCACCAGGGGGTACACTGAAGCTTTCTTT. Translating it yields CASSTRGYTEAFF.

This chain links TRBV11-3 with TRBJ1-6; TRBD1 matches at 8 bases. The V and J ends lost 1 base and 10 bases, in that order; junction bases with no gene match: 6. This CDR3 has 15 amino acids. Germline CDR1 SGHNT, CDR2 YENEEA. Written as DNA, the CDR3 is TGTGCCAGCAGCTTAGCCCAGGGGGCCGGGTCACCCCTCCACTTT. Encoded protein: CASSLAQGAGSPLHF.

This chain links TRBV6-5 with TRBJ1-2, with 7 bases fitting TRBD1. The CDR3 loop spans 14 amino acids. The ends lost 6 bases at V and 3 bases at J; junction bases unmatched: 7. Germline values: CDR1 MNHEY, CDR2 SVGAGI. CDR3 nucleotide sequence: TGTGCCAGCAGACAAACCGACAGGGACTATGGCTACACCTTC. This translates into CASRQTDRDYGYTF.

About this clone itself: Its ends do not fully match the called genes, so a read error is possible. This chain uses TRBV3-1 (or the pseudogene TRBV3-2) with TRBJ1-1; the match to TRBD1 covers 8 bases. The CDR3 consists of 14 residues. CDR1 and CDR2 from the germline V gene are LGHDT and YNNKEL (reference sequence). This CDR3 is CASRQGTGLGEAFF. CDR3 sequence (DNA): TGTGCCAGCAGACAAGGGACAGGCTTAGGTGAAGCTTTCTTT.

The chain combines TRBV5-6 with TRBJ2-7; 13 bases fit TRBD2. CDR3 size: 14 residues. Germline CDR1 and CDR2: SGHDT and YYEEEE. J gave up 6 bases and V 5 bases, and 5 bases lay outside the gene matches. In DNA, the CDR3 is TGTGCCAGCAGTGGACTAGCGGGAGTTACCGAGCAGTACTTC. Protein product: CASSGLAGVTEQYF.

The V call is TRBV6-5, the J call TRBJ1-4; 7 nucleotides line up with TRBD1. The length of the CDR3 is 13 residues. Germline CDR1 MNHEY, CDR2 SVGAGI. V lost 2 bases, J lost 13 bases, and 7 bases stayed unmatched. The CDR3 nucleotides are TGTGCCAGCAGTTACCGAGACAGGGAGGTACTGTTTTTT. This gives the protein CASSYRDREVLFF.

This clone has just a few counts. The chain carries TRBV6-6 and TRBJ1-2, with TRBD1 as a possible D gene (5 bases). Germline lookup yields CDR1 MNHNY and CDR2 SVGAGI (reference sequence). The V end lost 0 bases, the J end lost 0 bases, and 11 bases lay between the germline ends. The CDR3 totals 16 residues. The CDR3 loop reads CASSYSLTVTNYGYTF. The CDR3 nucleotides read TGTGCCAGCAGTTACTCACTGACAGTGACTAACTATGGCTACACCTTC.

This rearrangement joins TRBV28 to TRBJ1-5; D remains ambiguous. V lost 2 bases and J lost 6, with 14 bases in between. The CDR3 has 15 residues. Looked up from germline, CDR1 is MDHEN and CDR2 is SYDVKM. The CDR3 DNA reads as TGTGCCAGCAGTTTACGTGGAATGACGGGTCAGCCCCAGCATTTT. Translation: CASSLRGMTGQPQHF.

The chain combines TRBV2 with TRBJ2-2; 8 bases are shared with TRBD1. Germline-derived CDR1 and CDR2 are SNHLY and FYNNEI. The ends lost 7 bases at V and 7 bases at J; junction bases unmatched: 11. The CDR3 runs to 15 residues. The CDR3 region has the DNA TGTGCCAGCACAACCGGGACAGGCCAATTCGGGGAGCTGTTTTTT. It codes for CASTTGTGQFGELFF.

This clone was counted only a few times. The chain recombines TRBV5-1 with TRBJ1-5; D is unclear. The CDR3 spans 15 residues. Between the trimmed V and J ends, which lost 5 bases and 4 bases, there was a span of 16 bases. Germline CDR1 reads SGHRS; CDR2 reads YFSETQ. The CDR3 nucleotides are TGCGCCAGCAGTGGAGGTGAAGGGTTAAATCAGCCCCAGCATTTT. Translating it yields CASSGGEGLNQPQHF.

The V gene is TRBV5-4, the J gene TRBJ2-2; 7 bases match TRBD2. Germline V CDR1 and CDR2: SGHNT, YYREEE (reference sequence). The V gene end was trimmed by 3 bases and the J gene end by 4 bases; junction bases not matched to a gene: 3. CDR3 length: 14 residues. Here the CDR3 reads CASSSTSSTGELFF. Written as DNA, the CDR3 is TGTGCCAGCAGCTCGACTAGCAGCACCGGGGAGCTGTTTTTT.

This clone was picked up one time. V usage is TRBV7-9 and J usage is TRBJ2-7; 9 nucleotides agree with TRBD1. The CDR3 sequence is 12 residues long. In germline, CDR1 is SEHNR, CDR2 FQNEAQ (reference sequence). With 5 bases clipped from V and 7 bases from J, the junction kept 3 bases outside the gene matches. This CDR3 reads CASSRGTGEQYF. Written as DNA, the CDR3 is TGTGCCAGCAGCCGCGGGACAGGGGAGCAGTACTTC.

This rearrangement joins TRBV7-9 to TRBJ1-6; D unclear. CDR1 is SEHNR and CDR2 is FQNEAQ in the germline V gene (reference sequence). Trimming stripped 1 base from V and 0 bases from J, with 13 bases between. This CDR3 has 18 amino acids. The CDR3 DNA reads as TGTGCCAGCAGCTTAGGCGGTGGCTTGAGCTCCTATAATTCACCCCTCCACTTT. Protein: CASSLGGGLSSYNSPLHF.

V is TRBV10-3 and J is TRBJ1-1; D remains ambiguous. The CDR3 is 13 amino acids. CDR1 is ENHRY, CDR2 SYGVKD, per germline. Trimming took off 8 bases at V and 1 base at J, with 11 bases between the two ends. CDR3 sequence: CAIQKPGNTEAFF. The CDR3 DNA sequence: TGTGCCATCCAAAAGCCGGGGAACACTGAAGCTTTCTTT.

The rearrangement joins TRBV7-9 to TRBJ2-3; tentative D call: TRBD2 (6 bases). The CDR3 consists of 19 residues. Germline V gene lookup returns CDR1 SEHNR and CDR2 FQNEAQ (reference sequence). The germline V and J ends were trimmed by 3 bases and 0 bases, with 22 bases remaining between them. The CDR3 region is CASSFPVGRGTASTDTQYF. The CDR3 bases are TGTGCCAGCAGCTTCCCGGTGGGACGGGGGACCGCCAGCACAGATACGCAGTATTTT.

This clone was observed a few times. This sequence joins TRBV3-1 (or the pseudogene TRBV3-2) and TRBJ2-2; D possibly corresponds to TRBD2 (6 bases). The CDR3 spans 15 residues. Trimming removed 2 bases from V and 6 bases from J, with 13 bases in between. Looked up from germline, CDR1 is LGHDT and CDR2 is YNNKEL (reference sequence). This CDR3 reads CASSQYTGGAGELFF. Written as DNA, the CDR3 is TGTGCCAGCAGCCAATACACAGGAGGGGCCGGGGAGCTGTTTTTT.

This clone was seen a few times. The V call is TRBV7-9, the J call TRBJ1-2; perhaps TRBD1 as D (5 bases). The CDR3 runs to 14 residues. Germline CDR1 reads SEHNR; CDR2 reads FQNEAQ (reference sequence). Deletions cut 3 bases from V and 1 base from J, with 9 bases between. The CDR3 sequence is CASSLTEINYGYTF. DNA of the CDR3: TGTGCCAGCAGCTTGACAGAGATTAACTATGGCTACACCTTC.

The rearrangement joins TRBV19 to TRBJ1-2, with 9 bases aligning to TRBD1. CDR1 and CDR2 from the germline V gene are LNHDA and SQIVND (reference sequence). The V segment lost 11 bases and the J segment 4 bases; nucleotides outside the gene matches: 17. This CDR3 is 16 amino acids long. The CDR3 protein is CAATRAGTGFRYGYTF. As DNA, the CDR3 is TGTGCCGCTACTAGAGCCGGGACAGGGTTTCGCTATGGCTACACCTTC.

CDR3: CASSRGTVGYEQYF. The CDR3 DNA reads TGTGCCAGTAGCCGGGGGACGGTCGGATACGAGCAGTACTTC. The chain couples TRBV19 to TRBJ2-7; a weak D match, TRBD2 (6 bases). The V end lost 6 bases, the J end lost 4 bases, and 16 bases lay between the germline ends. CDR3 size: 14 residues. Germline lookup yields CDR1 LNHDA and CDR2 SQIVND (reference sequence).